Below are 7 T cell receptor beta chains sequenced from a single sample in a study of shared clonotypes between healthy human individuals. Repertoires were generated with immunoSEQ multiplex PCR, while TCRdb's copy carries only in-frame clones and drops some. The profile covers about 980,000 clones, with more than 75% appearing a single time and nearly 1.5% taken by the ten largest. The sample was memory CD4+ T cells sorted from blood. Subset specified: CD45RA-negative fraction. The receptor source for this set is a man aged 18 to 29 in good health.

This clone was picked up one time. The chain couples TRBV10-3 to TRBJ1-6; 8 bases are shared with TRBD1. The V segment lost 2 bases and the J segment 5 bases; nucleotides outside the gene matches: 2. The V gene's germline CDR1 is ENHRY and CDR2 SYGVKD. The CDR3 spans 15 residues. The CDR3 DNA reads TGTGCCATCAGTGAGGGACAGGGTGATAATTCACCCCTCCACTTT. Translated: CAISEGQGDNSPLHF.

The rearrangement links TRBV5-1 to TRBJ1-2, with D unresolved. CDR1 and CDR2 (germline): SGHRS, YFSETQ. CDR3 length: 14 amino acids. V lost 2 bases and J 3 bases, leaving 11 bases between the germline ends. CDR3 region: CASSFSPEDYGYTF. For the CDR3, the DNA is TGCGCCAGCAGCTTTTCCCCGGAGGACTATGGCTACACCTTC.

The chain uses TRBV10-3 and TRBJ2-5; D unresolved. The CDR3 spans 14 residues. Germline CDR1 and CDR2: ENHRY and SYGVKD. The V end lost 0 bases, the J end lost 5 bases, and 10 bases lay between the germline ends. The CDR3 DNA sequence: TGTGCCATCAGTGAGTCGGGGTCGAGGGAGACCCAGTACTTC. It is translated as CAISESGSRETQYF.

The rearrangement uses TRBV4-3 and TRBJ2-4, with D perhaps TRBD2 (7 bases). Trimming took off 0 bases at V and 6 bases at J, with 12 bases between the two ends. Germline V gene sequence: CDR1 LGHNA, CDR2 YSLEER. The CDR3 extends over 15 amino acids. DNA for the CDR3: TGCGCCAGCAGCCAAGAGGGGGGGGCAGGAAACATTCAGTACTTC. The encoded protein is CASSQEGGAGNIQYF.

This clone was seen more than once but under ten times. V and J are TRBV5-1 and TRBJ1-2; 9 nucleotides agree with TRBD1. Trimming at V came to 4 bases and at J to 0 bases, leaving 4 bases not matched to a gene. The CDR3 extends over 15 amino acids. In germline, CDR1 is SGHRS, CDR2 YFSETQ. For the CDR3, the DNA is TGCGCCAGCAGCGTGACAGGGGGTACTAACTATGGCTACACCTTC. Translating it yields CASSVTGGTNYGYTF.

The V gene is TRBV7-9, the J gene TRBJ2-3, with D uncertain. CDR1 is SEHNR and CDR2 is FQNEAQ in the germline V gene (reference sequence). Trimming removed 1 base at V and 3 bases at J, with 8 bases between. The CDR3 loop spans 14 amino acids. The CDR3 reads CASSLEITTDTQYF. The CDR3 region has the DNA TGTGCCAGCAGCTTAGAGATCACTACAGATACGCAGTATTTT.

The chain is built from TRBV4-3 and TRBJ2-2; 10 bases match TRBD1. V gave up 4 bases and J gave up 6 bases; unmatched junction bases: 8. The germline gives CDR1 LGHNA, CDR2 YSLEER. The CDR3 is made up of 16 amino acids. In DNA form, the CDR3 reads TGCGCCAGCAGCCTCGGACAGGGGGTGTCGGCCGGGGAGCTGTTTTTT. Amino acids: CASSLGQGVSAGELFF.